Below, 9 T cell receptor beta chains from the same sample are listed, as sequenced in a study of molecular identifiers for immune sequencing clone quantification. MiXCR was run by TCRdb on the PCR reads, yielding one entry per CDR3 protein. The sample has more than 250,000 distinct CDR3 sequences, about 21% seen once. Sample: naive CD8+ T cells from blood, with Jurkat cell RNA spiked in. Stated subset: FACS-sorted CD8+CD4-CCR7+CD45RA+ naive T cells. The receptors originated from a human donor in good health. Some libraries in this study had Jurkat cell RNA spiked in.

This clonotype was recorded many times. The gene calls are TRBV6-6 and TRBJ2-3, with D perhaps TRBD1 or TRBD2 (5 bases each). Trimming stripped 0 bases from V and 2 bases from J, with 9 bases between. The germline CDR1 and CDR2 sequences are MNHNY and SVGAGI (reference sequence). There are 15 residues in the CDR3. The CDR3: CASSYSGEPTDTQYF. In DNA form, the CDR3 reads TGTGCCAGCAGTTACTCGGGGGAGCCCACAGATACGCAGTATTTT.

This clonotype was seen ten or more times. The V gene is TRBV9, the J gene TRBJ2-1; 9 bases map to TRBD1. The J segment lost 3 bases and the V segment lost 4 bases, leaving 5 bases of the junction unmatched. This CDR3 spans 15 amino acids. Looked up from germline, CDR1 is SGDLS and CDR2 is YYNGEE. The CDR3 loop reads CASSSSTGGYNEQFF. The CDR3 coding sequence is TGTGCCAGCAGCAGTTCGACAGGGGGCTACAATGAGCAGTTCTTC.

This clonotype was counted ten times or more. The chain recombines TRBV6-6 with TRBJ2-2, with 9 positions matching TRBD1. CDR1 and CDR2 (germline): MNHNY, SVGAGI (reference sequence). J lost 3 bases, V lost 6 bases, and 17 bases had no gene match. The CDR3 is made up of 19 amino acids. CDR3: CASRKASGTGLFDTGELFF. CDR3 nucleotide sequence: TGTGCCAGCAGAAAAGCCTCCGGGACAGGGTTATTTGACACCGGGGAGCTGTTTTTT.

The table lists this clonotype with a few counts. This chain joins TRBV20-1 and TRBJ2-1; 13 bases are shared with TRBD2. Germline V gene data show CDR1 as DFQATT and CDR2 as SNEGSKA (reference sequence). The CDR3 extends over 20 amino acids. Unmatched junction bases numbered 22, after V lost 3 bases and J lost 8 bases. CDR3 sequence (DNA): TGCAGTGCTAGTGGTCGACTAGCGGGGGGCCCCAACCCTTTCTCCCATGAGCAGTTCTTC. The encoded protein is CSASGRLAGGPNPFSHEQFF.

About this clonotype: A read error is possible here, since a much larger clone lies one base away. The V and J genes are TRBV27 and TRBJ2-7; D is possibly TRBD2 (7 bases). Germline assignment: CDR1 MNHEY and CDR2 SMNVEV (reference sequence). The CDR3 extends over 15 amino acids. CDR3 sequence (DNA): TGTGCCAGCAGTTATCGGGGGGCCCTCTCCTACGGGCAGTACTTC. Translation gives CASSYRGALSYGQYF.

As to this clonotype: One base away lies a much larger clone, so this may be a sequencing read error. The V call is TRBV5-6, the J call TRBJ2-3; TRBD2 is a possible D gene (5 bases). The germline gives CDR1 SGHDT, CDR2 YYEEEE. The length of the CDR3 is 17 residues. Trimming took 0 bases from V and 3 from J, leaving 17 bases between them. CDR3 bases: TGTGCCAGCAGCTTGGGAGCGGTAGCCTCTCTGACAGATACGCAGTATTTT. It codes for CASSLGAVASLTDTQYF.

Comments on this clonotype: This may be a read error, as it is one base from a much larger clone. The rearrangement joins TRBV27 to TRBJ2-7, with D perhaps matching TRBD1 (7 bases). This CDR3 region has 15 residues. The germline V gene encodes CDR1 MNHEY and CDR2 SMNVEV (reference sequence). The CDR3 spells CASSSSPGGSYERYF. The DNA for the CDR3 is TGTGCCAGCAGTTCCTCGCCAGGGGGGTCCTACGAGCGGTACTTC.

The sample holds one count of this clonotype. This may be a read error, as it is one base from a much larger clone. The chain is built from TRBV4-1 and TRBJ2-1; D call uncertain. With 4 bases removed from V and 13 bases from J, the gap between germline ends came to 11 bases. The CDR3 has 11 residues. Germline CDR1 reads MGHRA; CDR2 reads YSYEKL. In nucleotides, the CDR3 is TGCGCCAGCAGCCTAGCAGGAAATCAGTTCTTC. Amino acid sequence: CASSLAGNQFF.

Notes on this clonotype: This could be a read error, since a much larger clone is one nucleotide away. The CDR3 carries no conserved terminal phenylalanine or tryptophan, so it likely arises from a read error. V usage is TRBV12-3 or TRBV12-4 and J usage is TRBJ2-6; D unresolved. CDR3 size: 14 residues. V lost 3 bases, J lost 4 bases, and 7 bases lay in between. Here the CDR3 reads CASSFPAGANVLTS. CDR3 coding DNA: TGTGCCAGCAGTTTTCCAGCCGGGGCCAACGTCCTGACTTCC.